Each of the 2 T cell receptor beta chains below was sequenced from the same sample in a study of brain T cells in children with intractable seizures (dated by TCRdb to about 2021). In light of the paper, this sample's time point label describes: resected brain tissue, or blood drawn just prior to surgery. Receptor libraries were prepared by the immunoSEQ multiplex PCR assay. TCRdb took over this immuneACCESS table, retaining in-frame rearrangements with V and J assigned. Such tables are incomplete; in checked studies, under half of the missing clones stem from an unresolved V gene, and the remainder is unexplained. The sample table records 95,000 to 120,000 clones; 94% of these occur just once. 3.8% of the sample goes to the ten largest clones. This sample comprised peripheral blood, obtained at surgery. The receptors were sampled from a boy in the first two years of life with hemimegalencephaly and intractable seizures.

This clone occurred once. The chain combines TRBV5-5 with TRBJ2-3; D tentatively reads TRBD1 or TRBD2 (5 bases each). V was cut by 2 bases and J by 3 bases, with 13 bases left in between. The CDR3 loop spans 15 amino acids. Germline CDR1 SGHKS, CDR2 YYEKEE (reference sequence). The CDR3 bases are TGTGCCAGCAGCTTTAGAGGGGATACTACAGATACGCAGTATTTT. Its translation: CASSFRGDTTDTQYF.

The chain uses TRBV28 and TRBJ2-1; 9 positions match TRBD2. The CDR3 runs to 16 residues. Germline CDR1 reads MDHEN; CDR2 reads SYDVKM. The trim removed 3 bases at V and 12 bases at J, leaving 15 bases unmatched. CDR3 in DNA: TGTGCCAGCAGTTTGCTATTTGGCGGGAGGGATTCTGGGCAGTTCTTC. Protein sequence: CASSLLFGGRDSGQFF.